This T cell receptor (beta chain) was recorded in a study of blood T cells in healthy people across ages. A second PCR of roughly 7 to 11 cycles used a sample-barcoded 5' primer and a J-beta primer mix. One entry per CDR3 protein, called by TCRdb with MiXCR from the 5' RACE reads. In the table there are 1.5 million to 2 million distinct CDR3 sequences, around 50% of which are singletons. The germline V and J ends were trimmed by 2 bases and 6 bases, with 16 bases remaining between them. Germline assignment: CDR1 MNHNS and CDR2 SASEGT. This CDR3 region has 15 residues. The sequence was collected from a woman in her forties in good health. The V gene is TRBV6-1, the J gene TRBJ1-1; D is undetermined. Sequenced sample: blood. CDR3 protein: CASSELAVTSAEAFF. The DNA of the CDR3 is TGTGCCAGCAGTGAACTCGCGGTGACAAGCGCTGAAGCTTTCTTT.